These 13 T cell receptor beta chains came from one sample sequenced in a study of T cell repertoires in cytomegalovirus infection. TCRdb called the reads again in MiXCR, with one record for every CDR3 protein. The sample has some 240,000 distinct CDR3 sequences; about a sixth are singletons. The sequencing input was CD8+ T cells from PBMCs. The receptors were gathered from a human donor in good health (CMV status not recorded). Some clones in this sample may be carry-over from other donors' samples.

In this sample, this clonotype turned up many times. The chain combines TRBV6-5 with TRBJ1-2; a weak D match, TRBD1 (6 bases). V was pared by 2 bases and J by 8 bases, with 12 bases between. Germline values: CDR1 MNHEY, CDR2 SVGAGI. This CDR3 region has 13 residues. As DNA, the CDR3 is TGTGCCAGCAGTTACGCCGAACAGGGAGGCTACACCTTC. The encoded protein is CASSYAEQGGYTF.

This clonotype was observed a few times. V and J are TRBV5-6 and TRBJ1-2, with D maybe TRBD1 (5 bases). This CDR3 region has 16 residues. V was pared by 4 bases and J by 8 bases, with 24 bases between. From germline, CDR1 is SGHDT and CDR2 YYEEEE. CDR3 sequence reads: CASSQALSGWVEGYTF. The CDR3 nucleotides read TGTGCCAGCAGCCAGGCACTCTCAGGGTGGGTGGAAGGCTACACCTTC.

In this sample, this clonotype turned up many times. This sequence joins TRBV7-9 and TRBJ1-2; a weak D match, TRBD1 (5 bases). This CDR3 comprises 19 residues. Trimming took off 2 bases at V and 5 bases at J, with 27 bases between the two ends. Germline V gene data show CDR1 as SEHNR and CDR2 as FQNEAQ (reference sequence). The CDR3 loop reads CASSLSRGVRQASGYGYTF. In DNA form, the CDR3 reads TGTGCCAGCAGCTTATCCAGAGGGGTACGGCAGGCGTCGGGTTATGGCTACACCTTC.

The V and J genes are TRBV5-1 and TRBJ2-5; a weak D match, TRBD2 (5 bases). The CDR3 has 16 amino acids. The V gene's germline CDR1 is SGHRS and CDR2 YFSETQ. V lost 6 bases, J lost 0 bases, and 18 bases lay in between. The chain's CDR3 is CASTDPMGEDQETQYF. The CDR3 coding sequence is TGCGCCAGCACCGACCCCATGGGAGAAGACCAAGAGACCCAGTACTTC.

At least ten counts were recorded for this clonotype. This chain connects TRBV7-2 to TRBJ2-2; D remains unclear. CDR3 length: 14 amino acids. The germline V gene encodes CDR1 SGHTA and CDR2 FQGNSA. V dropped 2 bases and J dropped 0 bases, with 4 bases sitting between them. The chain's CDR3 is CASSLLPNTGELFF. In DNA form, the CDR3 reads TGTGCCAGCAGCTTACTCCCGAACACCGGGGAGCTGTTTTTT.

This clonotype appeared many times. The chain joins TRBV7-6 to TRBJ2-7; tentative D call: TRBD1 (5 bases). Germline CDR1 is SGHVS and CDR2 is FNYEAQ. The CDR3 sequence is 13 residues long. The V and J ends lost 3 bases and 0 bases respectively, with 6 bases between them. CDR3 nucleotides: TGTGCCAGCAGCTTGGACACCTCCTACGAGCAGTACTTC. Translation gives CASSLDTSYEQYF. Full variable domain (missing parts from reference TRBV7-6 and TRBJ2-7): GAGVSQSPRYKVTKRGQDVALRCDPISGHVSLYWYRQALGQGPEFLTYFNYEAQQDKSGLPNDRFSAERPEGSISTLTIQRTEQRDSAMYRCASSLDTSYEQYFGPGTRLTVT.

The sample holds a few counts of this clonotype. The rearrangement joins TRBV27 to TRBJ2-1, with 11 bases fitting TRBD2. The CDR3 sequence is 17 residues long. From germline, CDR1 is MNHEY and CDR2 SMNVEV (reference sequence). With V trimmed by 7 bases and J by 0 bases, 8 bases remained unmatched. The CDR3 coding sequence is TGTGCCAGCACTCCTAGCGGGGGGTTTAGCTCCTACAATGAGCAGTTCTTC. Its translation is CASTPSGGFSSYNEQFF.

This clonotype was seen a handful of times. The CDR3 bases are TGTGCCAGCAGTTACAACAGGCTCTCTGGAAACACCATATATTTT. Translation gives CASSYNRLSGNTIYF. The chain is built from TRBV6-5 and TRBJ1-3; D possibly corresponds to TRBD1 (5 bases). The CDR3 is made up of 15 amino acids. Germline-derived CDR1 and CDR2 are MNHEY and SVGAGI. V shed 2 bases and J shed 0 bases, with 8 bases lying between them.

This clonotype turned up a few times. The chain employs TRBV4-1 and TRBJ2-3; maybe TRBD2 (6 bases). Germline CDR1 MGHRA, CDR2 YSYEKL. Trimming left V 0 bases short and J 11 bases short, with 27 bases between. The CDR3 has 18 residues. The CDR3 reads CASSQDPGTLGRDVGQYF. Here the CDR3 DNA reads TGCGCCAGCAGCCAAGATCCTGGGACTCTCGGCCGGGATGTAGGGCAGTATTTT.

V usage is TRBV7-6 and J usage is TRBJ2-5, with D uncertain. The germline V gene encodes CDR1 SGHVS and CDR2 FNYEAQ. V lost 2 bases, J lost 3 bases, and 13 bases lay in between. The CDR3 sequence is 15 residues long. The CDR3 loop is CASSLYGFSEETQYF. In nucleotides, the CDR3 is TGTGCCAGCAGCTTATATGGCTTTAGTGAAGAGACCCAGTACTTC. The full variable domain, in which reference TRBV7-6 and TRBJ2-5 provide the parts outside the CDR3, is GAGVSQSPRYKVTKRGQDVALRCDPISGHVSLYWYRQALGQGPEFLTYFNYEAQQDKSGLPNDRFSAERPEGSISTLTIQRTEQRDSAMYRCASSLYGFSEETQYFGPGTRLLVL.

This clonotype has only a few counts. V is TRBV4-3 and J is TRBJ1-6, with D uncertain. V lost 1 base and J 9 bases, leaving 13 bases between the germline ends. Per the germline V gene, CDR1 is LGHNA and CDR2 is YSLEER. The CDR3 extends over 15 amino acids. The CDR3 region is CASSQGTGVSSPLHF. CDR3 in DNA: TGCGCCAGCAGCCAAGGAACGGGTGTGAGTTCACCCCTCCACTTT.

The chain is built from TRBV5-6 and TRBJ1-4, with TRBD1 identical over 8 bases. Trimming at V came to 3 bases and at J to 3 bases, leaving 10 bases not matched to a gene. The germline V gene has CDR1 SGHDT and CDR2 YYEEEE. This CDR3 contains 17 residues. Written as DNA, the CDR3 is TGTGCCAGCAGCTCGTTAGGACAGGGATATCCTAATGAAAAACTGTTTTTT. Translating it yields CASSSLGQGYPNEKLFF.

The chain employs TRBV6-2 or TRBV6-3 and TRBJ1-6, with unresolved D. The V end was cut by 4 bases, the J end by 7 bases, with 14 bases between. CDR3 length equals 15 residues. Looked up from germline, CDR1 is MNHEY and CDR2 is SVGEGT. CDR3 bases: TGTGCCAGCAGTTTGAGTACACCGTGGAATTCACCCCTCCACTTT. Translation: CASSLSTPWNSPLHF.